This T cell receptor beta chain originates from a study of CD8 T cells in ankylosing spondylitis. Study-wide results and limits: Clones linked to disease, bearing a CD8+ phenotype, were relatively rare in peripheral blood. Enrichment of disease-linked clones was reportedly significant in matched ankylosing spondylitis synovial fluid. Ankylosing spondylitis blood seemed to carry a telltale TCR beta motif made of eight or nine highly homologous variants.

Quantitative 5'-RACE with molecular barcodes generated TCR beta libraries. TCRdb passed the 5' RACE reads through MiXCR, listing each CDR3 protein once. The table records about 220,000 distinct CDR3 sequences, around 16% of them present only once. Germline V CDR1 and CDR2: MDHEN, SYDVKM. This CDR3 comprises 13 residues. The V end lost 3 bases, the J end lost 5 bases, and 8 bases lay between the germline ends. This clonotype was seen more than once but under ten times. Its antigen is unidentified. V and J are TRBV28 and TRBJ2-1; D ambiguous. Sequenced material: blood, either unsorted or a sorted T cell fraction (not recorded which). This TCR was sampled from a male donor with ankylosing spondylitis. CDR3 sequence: CASSLGSHNEQFF. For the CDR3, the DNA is TGTGCCAGCAGTTTGGGATCGCACAATGAGCAGTTCTTC. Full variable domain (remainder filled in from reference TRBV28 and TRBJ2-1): DVKVTQSSRYLVKRTGEKVFLECVQDMDHENMFWYRQDPGLGLRLIYFSYDVKMKEKGDIPEGYSVSREKKERFSLILESASTNQTSMYLCASSLGSHNEQFFGPGTRLTVL.